The T cell receptor beta chain under discussion was sequenced for a study of Graves' ophthalmopathy and Graves' hyperthyroidism (dated by TCRdb to the late 2010s). Study-level background: Peripheral blood was collected at initial diagnosis, prior to any treatment. TCR beta repertoire signatures were used to distinguish Graves' ophthalmopathy from Graves' hyperthyroidism and to predict progression to ophthalmopathy. In total, 135 blood samples were TCR-sequenced: some 40 ophthalmopathy, some 75 hyperthyroidism and some 17 hyperthyroidism-to-ophthalmopathy patients. To explore V-J signatures distinguishing ophthalmopathy from hyperthyroidism, a discovery set of 100 or so patients (about 41 ophthalmopathy, 57 stable hyperthyroidism) was enrolled. An independent validation cohort comprised some 19 hyperthyroidism patients and 15 to 17 patients who later progressed from hyperthyroidism to ophthalmopathy. In 6 or 7 hyperthyroidism patients, T-cell repertoires of thyroid tissue and blood were compared. After sampling, hyperthyroidism patients received methimazole starting at 30 mg daily, and ophthalmopathy patients received high-dose intravenous methylprednisolone. The 100 or so discovery patients were divided at random into training and test sets in a 7:3 ratio.

Summary of the overall study and its limitations: Sample size was not predetermined statistically, and investigators were not blinded to group allocation. Most expanded thyroid clonotypes with frequency above 0.001 were also detected in blood, suggesting blood repertoires may reflect the thyroid immune response. In validation, the model predicted ophthalmopathy progression with 55% to 71% sensitivity and around 72% specificity; roughly 12 predicted patients were CT-confirmed with GO in a median of about 6.2 months. In cross-validation, the 13-signature model distinguished ophthalmopathy from stable hyperthyroidism with around 90% sensitivity and approximately 81% specificity, while in the test set the corresponding values were around 79% and 71%.

Hyperthyroidism was defined as stable when no progression to ophthalmopathy occurred within 18 months of follow-up. Hyperthyroidism patients were newly diagnosed, were aged 18 to 65 years, and had a disease duration under 2 months. Patients were excluded if they had other autoimmune diseases, uncontrolled infections, pregnancy or lactation. Diagnosis relied on clinical symptoms, serum thyroxine, TRAb, thyroid ultrasound and orbital computed tomography. PBMCs were isolated from about 9.2 ml of fresh peripheral blood by Ficoll-Paque density gradient centrifugation. Total RNA was extracted using Trizol reagent, and RNA quality was checked on an Agilent 2100 Bioanalyzer. The CDR3, cysteine through phenylalanine, is 12 amino acids long. CDR3 DNA only is kept here, 36 bases in frame from base 1. Deletion took 0 bases off V and 5 bases off J, with a span of 8 bases between the germline ends. The germline V gene (reference sequence) gives CDR1 as GTSNPN and CDR2 as SVGIG.

For repertoire sequencing, TCR beta CDR3 regions were amplified from RNA transcripts. The first round was an RT-PCR using HTBI primers with the Qiagen OneStep RT-PCR kit, and this first round was followed by a second-round multiplex PCR, then size selection and purification. Libraries were sequenced on an Illumina HiSeq2000 using paired-end 100 bp reads. The original pipeline was this. SOAPnuke was used to process the reads, throwing out any read that had adapters, had uncalled bases, had a mean Phred below 15, or lacked an exact constant-primer or identifier match. COPE v1.2.5 was used to merge the high-quality paired reads. Unique nucleotide sequences were defined as clonotypes and aligned to IMGT TRB V, D and J references using MiTCR v1.1. Analysis was restricted to V-J combinations with a frequency above 0.0001, which covered roughly 99% of repertoires. A TCR clonal expansion and chaos score per V-J combination was defined as the ratio of F50 clonal expansion to chaos observed in the TCRdist matrix. Welch's t-statistics and random forest were used to narrow the features down to approximately 13 V-J combinations, which were then fed into a naive Bayes classifier. The similarity between thyroid and blood repertoires was quantified using the Morisita-Horn index. TCRdb ran its own pipeline on the public reads, namely fastp trimming at Q25 and MiXCR clone calling, and kept in-frame beta chains. Every CDR3 protein is listed once, alongside the most common genes and DNA of its rows. Clone size and V and J calls follow TCRdb, not the original study. The sample data list under 800,000 distinct CDR3 sequences, and about a fifth of these were observed just once. The top ten clonotypes cover more than 5.5% of the sample.

Remarks on this clonotype: Its antigen remains unidentified. No much larger clonotype is one base removed from it; base qualities were not supplied.

The rearrangement joined TRBV30 to TRBJ2-7, with no reliable assignment of the D segment. The receptor comes from a woman younger than 35 with stable Graves' hyperthyroidism. Some clones in this sample may be carry-over from other donors' samples. Donor details come from another sample of the same person, matched by shared clones. The sequenced material came from peripheral blood. The CDR3: CAWSVISDEQYF. The nucleotides are TGTGCCTGGAGTGTAATTTCGGACGAGCAGTACTTC.